A selection of T cell receptor beta chains follows, all from one sample in a study of control samples from healthy donors and cancer patients. Measured with immunoSEQ multiplex PCR; TCRdb has only the in-frame clones, and not every one. The sample contains fewer than 250,000 clones, 90% to 95% of which appear only once. Sequenced sample: blood. The receptors come from a man younger than 45 in good health. Each CDR3 is given with its conserved first and last residue.

CDR3: CASSLYGGPGQGARNTIYF
V: TRBV11-2

CDR3: CASSLVASGLTDTQYF
V: TRBV5-1

CDR3: CASSVDLSGASSYEQYF
V: TRBV6-2/TRBV6-3

CDR3: CATSGGAPDTQYF
V: TRBV4-2

CDR3: CASSLGGALNQPQHF
V: TRBV27

CDR3: CASSSGLAGTTWETQYF
V: TRBV7-8

CDR3: CASRTGPHSYEQYF
V: TRBV6-5

CDR3: CASSESRGGEQYF
V: TRBV10-2

CDR3: CASSQVVSSYNSPLHF
V: TRBV14

CDR3: CASSPLDANSGNTIYF
V: TRBV18

CDR3: CAWGISGTGKLPLHF
V: TRBV30

CDR3: CASSLILAGGLYNEQFF
V: TRBV7-6

CDR3: CASSWTENTEAFF
V: TRBV6-5

CDR3: CASSPPSPANTEAFF
V: TRBV18

CDR3: CASSPGQAIMNTEAFF
V: TRBV2

CDR3: CASSHSGITDTQYF
V: TRBV3-1/TRBV3-2

CDR3: CASSPRSSQGAPLHF
V: TRBV18

CDR3: CASSHGGQGGHEQYF
V: TRBV7-9

CDR3: CASSSNPSMVGDTQYF
V: TRBV6-5

CDR3: CASREGGLYSNQPQHF
V: TRBV6-6

CDR3: CATQEGGNEQFF
V: TRBV19

CDR3: CATSDPGQGAYEQYF
V: TRBV24-1

CDR3: CAWRPNRGMNTEAFF
V: TRBV30